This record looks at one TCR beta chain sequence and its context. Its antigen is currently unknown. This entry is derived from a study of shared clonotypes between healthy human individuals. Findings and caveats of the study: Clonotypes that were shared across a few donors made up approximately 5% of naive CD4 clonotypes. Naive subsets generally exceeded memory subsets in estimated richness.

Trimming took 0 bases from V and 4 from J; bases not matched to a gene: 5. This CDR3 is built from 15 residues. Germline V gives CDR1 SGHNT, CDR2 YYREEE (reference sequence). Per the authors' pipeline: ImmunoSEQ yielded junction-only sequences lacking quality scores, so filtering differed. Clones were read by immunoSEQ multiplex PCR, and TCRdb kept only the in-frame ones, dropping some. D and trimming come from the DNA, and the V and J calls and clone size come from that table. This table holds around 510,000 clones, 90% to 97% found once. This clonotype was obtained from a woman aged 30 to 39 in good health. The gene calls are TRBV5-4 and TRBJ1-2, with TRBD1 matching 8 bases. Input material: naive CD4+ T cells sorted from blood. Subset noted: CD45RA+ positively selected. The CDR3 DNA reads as TGTGCCAGCAGCTTGGATCAGGGGGCGCTCTATGGCTACACCTTC. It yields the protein CASSLDQGALYGYTF.